This T cell receptor (beta chain) is from a study of OX40 agonist ivuxolimab in advanced cancers. Only in-frame clones appear in the TCRdb table, and some are missing; sequencing was by immunoSEQ multiplex PCR. The data show 70,000 to 95,000 clones, with 84% seen just once and about 1.1% held by the top ten. In germline, CDR1 is SGDLS, CDR2 YYNGEE. Trimming took 2 bases from V and 2 from J; bases not matched to a gene: 4. CDR3 length: 16 amino acids. This chain connects TRBV9 to TRBJ1-4; TRBD1 aligns across 9 bases. The sequence derives from an adult with an advanced solid tumor such as melanoma, head and neck, liver or kidney cancer. Sample: CD4+ or CD8+ T cells sorted from blood, taken in a trial of the OX40 agonist ivuxolimab. In DNA form, the CDR3 reads TGTGCCAGCAGCGTTACGGGACAGGGCACTAATGAAAAACTGTTTTTT. It is translated as CASSVTGQGTNEKLFF.